This is a list of T cell receptor beta chains from one sample in a study of post-analysis software for immune sequencing data. MiXCR, run by TCRdb on the PCR reads, gives a single entry per CDR3 protein. The sample has about 160,000 distinct CDR3 sequences, under 40% seen once. The sequencing used blood, collected after autologous hematopoietic stem cell transplantation. The receptors here all came from a girl under 18 with multiple sclerosis. Both conserved end residues are part of each CDR3. Fields, in order: V gene, J gene, D gene, clone size, CDR3 protein, CDR3 DNA. D genes are given only for firm matches. Clone size appears in some rows only: once, few, many, or a class for an expanded clone.

V: TRBV7-9; J: TRBJ1-2; D: TRBD1; size: few; CDR3: CASSLASDRGQGYTF; DNA: TGTGCCAGCAGCTTAGCCTCGGACAGGGGGCAAGGCTACACCTTC
V: TRBV20-1; J: TRBJ1-4; D: NA; size: NA; CDR3: CSARPPFGQNEKLFF; DNA: TGCAGTGCTAGACCCCCTTTCGGACAGAATGAAAAACTGTTTTTT
V: TRBV6-5; J: TRBJ1-2; D: NA; size: NA; CDR3: CASSRMRGEALFGYTF; DNA: TGTGCCAGCAGCCGGATGAGGGGCGAGGCTCTCTTTGGCTACACCTTC
V: TRBV5-4; J: TRBJ2-1; D: NA; size: NA; CDR3: CASSLGGSYSYNEQFF; DNA: TGTGCCAGCAGCTTGGGGGGGAGTTATTCTTACAATGAGCAGTTCTTC
V: TRBV28; J: TRBJ2-7; D: NA; size: NA; CDR3: CASSPSLGRGYEQYF; DNA: TGTGCCAGCAGTCCCTCTTTAGGCAGGGGCTACGAGCAGTACTTC
V: TRBV21-1; J: TRBJ2-7; D: NA; size: few; CDR3: CASSKLAGPSYEQYF; DNA: TGTGCCAGCAGCAAACTAGCGGGTCCCTCCTACGAGCAGTACTTC
V: TRBV24-1; J: TRBJ2-1; D: TRBD2; size: few; CDR3: CATSDSPLAGLNEQFF; DNA: TGTGCCACCAGTGATTCCCCTTTAGCGGGCCTCAATGAGCAGTTCTTC
V: TRBV14; J: TRBJ2-5; D: TRBD1; size: many; CDR3: CASSRGQGQETQYF; DNA: TGTGCCAGCAGCCGAGGACAGGGCCAAGAGACCCAGTACTTC
V: TRBV7-2; J: TRBJ2-5; D: NA; size: few; CDR3: CASSQRPPPSEQETQYF; DNA: TGTGCCAGCAGCCAGCGTCCGCCCCCTTCGGAGCAAGAGACCCAGTACTTC
V: TRBV6-2/TRBV6-3; J: TRBJ2-1; D: TRBD2; size: NA; CDR3: CASTSSSSGEQFF; DNA: TGTGCCAGCACCTCCTCATCTAGCGGAGAGCAGTTCTTC
V: TRBV29-1; J: TRBJ2-7; D: TRBD1; size: NA; CDR3: CSVELGTGPETYEQYF; DNA: TGCAGCGTTGAATTAGGGACAGGGCCGGAAACCTACGAGCAGTACTTC
V: TRBV30; J: TRBJ2-1; D: NA; size: NA; CDR3: CAWTAAHEQFF; DNA: TGTGCCTGGACGGCCGCCCATGAGCAGTTCTTC
V: TRBV20-1; J: TRBJ2-1; D: TRBD1; size: many; CDR3: CSAGTGRFNNEQFF; DNA: TGCAGTGCTGGGACAGGGAGGTTTAACAATGAGCAGTTCTTC
V: TRBV24-1; J: TRBJ2-1; D: TRBD2; size: NA; CDR3: CATSGAGGSYNEQFF; DNA: TGTGCCACCAGTGGTGCGGGAGGGTCCTACAATGAGCAGTTCTTC
V: TRBV28; J: TRBJ2-1; D: TRBD2; size: NA; CDR3: CASSLAGGPLNEQFF; DNA: TGTGCCAGCAGTTTAGCGGGAGGGCCTCTTAATGAGCAGTTCTTC
V: TRBV12-3/TRBV12-4; J: TRBJ2-5; D: TRBD2; size: many; CDR3: CASSQTAGLAGAAQYF; DNA: TGTGCCAGCAGCCAAACCGCGGGACTAGCGGGAGCGGCCCAGTACTTC
V: TRBV7-6; J: TRBJ2-7; D: TRBD2; size: NA; CDR3: CASSPRTSGSNRDEQYF; DNA: TGTGCCAGCAGCCCACGGACTAGCGGGAGTAATCGGGACGAGCAGTACTTC
V: TRBV6-1; J: TRBJ2-1; D: TRBD2; size: NA; CDR3: CASSEGDYFYNEQFF; DNA: TGTGCCAGCAGTGAAGGGGACTACTTCTACAATGAGCAGTTCTTC
V: TRBV20-1; J: TRBJ2-7; D: TRBD2; size: many; CDR3: CSASVLAGAPYEQYF; DNA: TGCAGTGCTAGTGTACTAGCGGGAGCGCCCTACGAGCAGTACTTC
V: TRBV20-1; J: TRBJ2-7; D: NA; size: many; CDR3: CSAREVYEQYF; DNA: TGCAGTGCTAGGGAGGTCTACGAGCAGTACTTC
V: TRBV9; J: TRBJ2-7; D: TRBD2; size: NA; CDR3: CASSALATSYEQYF; DNA: TGTGCCAGCAGCGCACTAGCGACCTCCTACGAGCAGTACTTC
V: TRBV15; J: TRBJ2-5; D: TRBD2; size: few; CDR3: CATSTIAGEETQYF; DNA: TGTGCCACCAGCACAATAGCGGGAGAGGAGACCCAGTACTTC
V: TRBV10-2; J: TRBJ2-7; D: NA; size: few; CDR3: CASGAGAHEQYF; DNA: TGCGCCAGCGGGGCGGGGGCCCACGAGCAGTACTTC
V: TRBV6-5; J: TRBJ1-2; D: NA; size: few; CDR3: CASSSVQGYGYTF; DNA: TGTGCCAGCAGCTCCGTTCAGGGCTATGGCTACACCTTC
V: TRBV20-1; J: TRBJ2-7; D: NA; size: few; CDR3: CSARVLVYEQYF; DNA: TGCAGTGCTAGAGTTTTGGTTTACGAGCAGTACTTC
V: TRBV29-1; J: TRBJ1-2; D: NA; size: NA; CDR3: CSVEEGTSHDYGYTF; DNA: TGCAGCGTTGAGGAGGGGACCAGTCATGACTATGGCTACACCTTC
V: TRBV10-3; J: TRBJ1-1; D: NA; size: NA; CDR3: CATTGATEAFF; DNA: TGTGCCACGACGGGGGCTACTGAAGCTTTCTTT
V: TRBV18; J: TRBJ1-2; D: NA; size: NA; CDR3: CASSDGYGYTF; DNA: TGTGCCAGCTCTGACGGCTATGGCTACACCTTC
V: TRBV20-1; J: TRBJ2-3; D: TRBD2; size: few; CDR3: CSVEGGLASTDTQYF; DNA: TGCAGTGTAGAGGGGGGACTAGCCAGCACAGATACGCAGTATTTT
V: TRBV24-1; J: TRBJ2-5; D: NA; size: NA; CDR3: CAASEGTRETQYF; DNA: TGTGCCGCCAGTGAAGGGACTCGGGAGACCCAGTACTTC
V: TRBV20-1; J: TRBJ2-1; D: TRBD2; size: NA; CDR3: CSATAGTSGIGNEQFF; DNA: TGCAGTGCTACAGCCGGGACTAGCGGGATAGGCAATGAGCAGTTCTTC
V: TRBV12-3/TRBV12-4; J: TRBJ1-2; D: NA; size: few; CDR3: CASSPTGLYGYTF; DNA: TGTGCCAGCAGTCCAACAGGCCTTTATGGCTACACCTTC
V: TRBV6-5; J: TRBJ1-6; D: NA; size: few; CDR3: CATQRGENSPLHF; DNA: TGTGCCACGCAGAGGGGCGAGAATTCACCCCTCCACTTT
V: TRBV6-6; J: TRBJ2-3; D: TRBD2; size: NA; CDR3: CASSYSGSGTDTQYF; DNA: TGTGCCAGCAGTTATAGCGGGAGCGGGACAGATACGCAGTATTTT
V: TRBV10-3; J: TRBJ2-3; D: NA; size: many; CDR3: CAISTLLGLDTQYF; DNA: TGTGCCATCAGCACCCTACTCGGGTTAGATACGCAGTATTTT
V: TRBV7-2; J: TRBJ2-3; D: TRBD2; size: few; CDR3: CASSLADSTDTQYF; DNA: TGTGCCAGCAGCCTAGCGGATAGCACAGATACGCAGTATTTT
V: TRBV14; J: TRBJ2-3; D: NA; size: many; CDR3: CASSQAGAADTQYF; DNA: TGTGCCAGCAGCCAAGCGGGAGCTGCAGATACGCAGTATTTT
V: TRBV12-3/TRBV12-4; J: TRBJ2-1; D: NA; size: NA; CDR3: CASSLGGGPSNEQFF; DNA: TGTGCCAGCAGTTTAGGGGGAGGACCTAGCAATGAGCAGTTCTTC
V: TRBV6-2/TRBV6-3; J: TRBJ2-1; D: TRBD2; size: NA; CDR3: CASSLGLAGRYEQFF; DNA: TGTGCCAGCAGTTTGGGACTAGCGGGACGGTATGAGCAGTTCTTC
V: TRBV6-4; J: TRBJ2-3; D: TRBD1; size: few; CDR3: CASSDGTGHTDTQYF; DNA: TGTGCCAGCAGTGACGGGACAGGGCACACAGATACGCAGTATTTT
V: TRBV27; J: TRBJ2-7; D: NA; size: NA; CDR3: CASSLAPGVPPLYEQYF; DNA: TGTGCCAGCAGTTTAGCGCCAGGGGTCCCACCACTATACGAGCAGTACTTC
V: TRBV12-3/TRBV12-4; J: TRBJ1-6; D: NA; size: NA; CDR3: CASSPGVRGSPLHF; DNA: TGTGCCAGCAGTCCAGGGGTCCGGGGTTCACCCCTCCACTTT
V: TRBV27; J: TRBJ1-2; D: NA; size: NA; CDR3: CASGRRELEGYTF; DNA: TGTGCCAGCGGTCGTCGCGAGTTAGAGGGCTACACCTTC
V: TRBV3-1; J: TRBJ2-7; D: NA; size: many; CDR3: CASSQEEHEQYF; DNA: TGTGCCAGCAGCCAAGAAGAACACGAGCAGTACTTC
V: TRBV10-3; J: TRBJ1-2; D: NA; size: NA; CDR3: CAISDPAGRGYGYTF; DNA: TGTGCCATCAGTGACCCCGCAGGTAGAGGGTATGGCTACACCTTC
V: TRBV11-1; J: TRBJ2-5; D: NA; size: few; CDR3: CASSLGHAGWETQYF; DNA: TGTGCCAGCAGCTTAGGTCACGCGGGATGGGAGACCCAGTACTTC
V: TRBV7-8; J: TRBJ2-7; D: TRBD1; size: NA; CDR3: CASSQDLLGTGAHEQYF; DNA: TGTGCCAGCAGCCAAGATCTTCTTGGGACAGGGGCCCACGAGCAGTACTTC
V: TRBV29-1; J: TRBJ1-5; D: NA; size: few; CDR3: CSVVGGPGQPQHF; DNA: TGCAGCGTTGTGGGGGGCCCAGGACAGCCCCAGCATTTT
V: TRBV10-3; J: TRBJ2-5; D: TRBD1; size: once; CDR3: CTISADRGQETQYF; DNA: TGTACCATCAGCGCTGACAGGGGGCAAGAGACCCAGTACTTC
V: TRBV7-2; J: TRBJ2-5; D: NA; size: NA; CDR3: CASSVSIQETQYF; DNA: TGTGCCAGCAGCGTCTCCATCCAAGAGACCCAGTACTTC
V: TRBV11-2; J: TRBJ2-7; D: TRBD2; size: few; CDR3: CASSTRLAVGYEQYF; DNA: TGTGCCAGCAGCACCCGACTAGCCGTGGGCTACGAGCAGTACTTC